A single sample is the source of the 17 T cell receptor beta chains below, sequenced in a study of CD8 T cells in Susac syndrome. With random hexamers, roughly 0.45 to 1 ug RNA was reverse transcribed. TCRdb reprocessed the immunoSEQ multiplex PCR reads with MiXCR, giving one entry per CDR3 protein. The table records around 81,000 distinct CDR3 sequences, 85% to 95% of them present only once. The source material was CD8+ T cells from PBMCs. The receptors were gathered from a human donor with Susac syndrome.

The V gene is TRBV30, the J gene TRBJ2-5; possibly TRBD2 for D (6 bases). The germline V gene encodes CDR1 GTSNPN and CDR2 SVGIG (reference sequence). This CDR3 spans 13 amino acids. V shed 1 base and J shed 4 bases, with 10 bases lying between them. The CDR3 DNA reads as TGTGCCTGGAGTGGGTCCGGGGGAGAGACCCAGTACTTC. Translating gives CAWSGSGGETQYF.

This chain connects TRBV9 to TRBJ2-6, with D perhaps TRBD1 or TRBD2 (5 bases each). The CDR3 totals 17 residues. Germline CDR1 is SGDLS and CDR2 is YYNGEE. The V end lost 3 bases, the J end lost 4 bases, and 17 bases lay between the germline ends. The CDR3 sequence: CASSGPPGTVGANVLTF. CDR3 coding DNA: TGTGCCAGCAGCGGTCCCCCCGGGACCGTAGGGGCCAACGTCCTGACTTTC.

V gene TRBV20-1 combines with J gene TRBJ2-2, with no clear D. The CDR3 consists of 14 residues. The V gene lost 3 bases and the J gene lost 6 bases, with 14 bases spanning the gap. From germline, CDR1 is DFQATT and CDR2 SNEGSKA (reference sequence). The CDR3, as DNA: TGCAGTGCTAGTGGAGAGCGCGGCGCCGGGGAGCTGTTTTTT. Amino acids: CSASGERGAGELFF.

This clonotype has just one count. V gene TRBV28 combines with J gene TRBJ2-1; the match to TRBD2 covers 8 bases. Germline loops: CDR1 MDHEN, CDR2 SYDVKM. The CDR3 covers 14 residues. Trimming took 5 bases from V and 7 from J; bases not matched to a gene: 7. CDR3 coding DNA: TGTGCCAGCAGTCCGAGCGGGAGCAGGAATGAGCAGTTCTTC. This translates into CASSPSGSRNEQFF. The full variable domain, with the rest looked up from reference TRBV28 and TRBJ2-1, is DVKVTQSSRYLVKRTGEKVFLECVQDMDHENMFWYRQDPGLGLRLIYFSYDVKMKEKGDIPEGYSVSREKKERFSLILESASTNQTSMYLCASSPSGSRNEQFFGPGTRLTVL.

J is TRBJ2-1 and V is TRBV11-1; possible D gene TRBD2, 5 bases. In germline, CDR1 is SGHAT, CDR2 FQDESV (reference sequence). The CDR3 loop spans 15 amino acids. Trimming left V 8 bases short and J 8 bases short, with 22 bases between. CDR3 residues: CASAPRASRDYEQFF. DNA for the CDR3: TGTGCCAGCGCACCTCGGGCTTCCCGGGATTATGAGCAGTTCTTC.

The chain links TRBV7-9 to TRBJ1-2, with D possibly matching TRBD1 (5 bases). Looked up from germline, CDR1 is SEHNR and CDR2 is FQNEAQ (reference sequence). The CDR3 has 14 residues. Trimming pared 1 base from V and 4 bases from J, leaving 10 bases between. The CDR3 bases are TGTGCCAGCAGCTTAGTGGGACCCGGCTATGGCTACACCTTC. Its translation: CASSLVGPGYGYTF.

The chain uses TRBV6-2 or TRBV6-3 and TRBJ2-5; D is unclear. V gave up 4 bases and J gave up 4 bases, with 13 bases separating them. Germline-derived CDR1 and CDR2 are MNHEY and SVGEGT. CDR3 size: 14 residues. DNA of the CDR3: TGTGCCAGCAGTTCAGGCCTCGAGTCAGAGACCCAGTACTTC. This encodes CASSSGLESETQYF.

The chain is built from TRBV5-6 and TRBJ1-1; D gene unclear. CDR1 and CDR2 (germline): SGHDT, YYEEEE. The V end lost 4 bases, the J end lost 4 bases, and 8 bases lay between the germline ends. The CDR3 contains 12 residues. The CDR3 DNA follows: TGTGCCAGCAGCACGACCGGCACTGAAGCTTTCTTT. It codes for CASSTTGTEAFF.

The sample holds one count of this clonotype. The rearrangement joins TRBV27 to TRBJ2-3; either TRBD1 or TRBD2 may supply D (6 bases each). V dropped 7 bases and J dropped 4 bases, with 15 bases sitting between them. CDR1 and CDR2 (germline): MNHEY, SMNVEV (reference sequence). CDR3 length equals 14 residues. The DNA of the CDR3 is TGTGCCAGCACCGGGGGCTCAGGACCAGATACGCAGTATTTT. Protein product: CASTGGSGPDTQYF.

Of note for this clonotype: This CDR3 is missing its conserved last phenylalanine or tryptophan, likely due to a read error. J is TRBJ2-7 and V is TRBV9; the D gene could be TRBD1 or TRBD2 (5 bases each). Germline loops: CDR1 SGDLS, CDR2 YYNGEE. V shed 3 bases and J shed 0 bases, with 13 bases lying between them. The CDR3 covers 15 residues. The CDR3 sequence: CASSGRDAGSYEQYL. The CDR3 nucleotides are TGTGCCAGCAGCGGTCGGGACGCAGGCTCCTACGAGCAGTACTTG.

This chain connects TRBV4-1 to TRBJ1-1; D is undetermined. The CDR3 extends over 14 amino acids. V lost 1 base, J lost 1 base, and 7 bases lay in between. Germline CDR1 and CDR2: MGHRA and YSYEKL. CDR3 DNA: TGCGCCAGCAGCCAAGGCAGCCGGAACACTGAAGCTTTCTTT. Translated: CASSQGSRNTEAFF.

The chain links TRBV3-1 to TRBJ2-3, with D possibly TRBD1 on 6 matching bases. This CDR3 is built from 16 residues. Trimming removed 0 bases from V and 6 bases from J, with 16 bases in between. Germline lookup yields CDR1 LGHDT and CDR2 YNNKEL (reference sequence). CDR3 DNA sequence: TGTGCCAGCAGCCAAGACATAAGGGACATAATGGATACGCAGTATTTT. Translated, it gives CASSQDIRDIMDTQYF.

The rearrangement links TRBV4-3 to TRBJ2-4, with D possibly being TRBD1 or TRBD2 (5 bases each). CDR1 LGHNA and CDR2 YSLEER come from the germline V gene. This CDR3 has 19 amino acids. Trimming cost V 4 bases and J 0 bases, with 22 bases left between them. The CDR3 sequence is CASSPGTNPDLIAKNIQYF. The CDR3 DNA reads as TGCGCCAGCAGCCCAGGGACGAATCCAGACCTAATAGCCAAAAACATTCAGTACTTC.

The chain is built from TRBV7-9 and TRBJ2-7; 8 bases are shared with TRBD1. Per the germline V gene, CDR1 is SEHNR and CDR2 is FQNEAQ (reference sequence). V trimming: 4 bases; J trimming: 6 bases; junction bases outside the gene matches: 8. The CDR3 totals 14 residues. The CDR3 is CASSSSRTGSEQYF. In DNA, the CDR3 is TGTGCCAGCAGCTCTTCCCGGACAGGGAGCGAGCAGTACTTC.

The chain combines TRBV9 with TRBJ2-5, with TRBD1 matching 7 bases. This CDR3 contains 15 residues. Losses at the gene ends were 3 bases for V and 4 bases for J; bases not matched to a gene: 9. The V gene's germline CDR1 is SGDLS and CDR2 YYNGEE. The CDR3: CASSASTGLGETQYF. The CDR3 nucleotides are TGTGCCAGCAGCGCTTCGACAGGGTTGGGAGAGACCCAGTACTTC.

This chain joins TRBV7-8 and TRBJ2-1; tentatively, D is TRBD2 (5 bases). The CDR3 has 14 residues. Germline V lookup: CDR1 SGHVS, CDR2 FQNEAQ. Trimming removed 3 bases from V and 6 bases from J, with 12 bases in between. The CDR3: CASSLPGFINEQFF. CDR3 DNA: TGTGCCAGCAGCTTGCCGGGATTTATCAATGAGCAGTTCTTC.

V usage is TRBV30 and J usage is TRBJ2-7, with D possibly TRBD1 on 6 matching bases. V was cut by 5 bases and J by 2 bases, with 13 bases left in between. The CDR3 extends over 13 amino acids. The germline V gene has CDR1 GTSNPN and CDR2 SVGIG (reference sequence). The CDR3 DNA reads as TGTGCCTGGGCCGGGACACCCGCCTACGAGCAGTACTTC. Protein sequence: CAWAGTPAYEQYF.